These 20 T cell receptor beta chains share one sample of origin, sequenced in a study of graft-versus-host responses after intestinal transplantation. Sequenced by immunoSEQ multiplex PCR; TCRdb stores in-frame clones only, minus some. Of approximately 15,000 clones listed, roughly 29% are singletons. Stimulators, approximately 200,000 irradiated and violet-dye-labeled cells, were plated with approximately 200,000 CFSE-labeled responder cells. The sequenced sample was alloreactive CD8+ T cells from a mixed lymphocyte reaction culture, obtained before intestinal transplant. Subset described: CFSE-low proliferating T cells sorted from roughly six-day pre-transplant mixed lymphocyte reaction (GvH or HvG direction). Receptor source: a human patient who received an intestinal transplant.

This clone appeared a few times. The rearrangement joins TRBV29-1 to TRBJ2-5; D is unclear. V gave up 2 bases and J gave up 3 bases, with 10 bases separating them. The CDR3 length is 13 residues. Germline assignment: CDR1 SQVTM and CDR2 ANQGSEA. CDR3 coding DNA: TGCAGCGTTGAAATCGATAGCAAAGAGACCCAGTACTTC. Its protein product is CSVEIDSKETQYF.

This rearrangement joins TRBV27 to TRBJ2-3, with TRBD2 matching 10 bases. The CDR3 has 17 amino acids. CDR1 is MNHEY and CDR2 is SMNVEV in the germline V gene (reference sequence). V trimming: 5 bases; J trimming: 5 bases; junction bases outside the gene matches: 13. CDR3 nucleotide sequence: TGTGCCAGCAGTCCATCTAGCGGGAGTGGAATTCAAGATACGCAGTATTTT. The encoded protein is CASSPSSGSGIQDTQYF.

The chain carries TRBV10-3 and TRBJ2-7; 8 bases map to TRBD1. The length of the CDR3 is 15 residues. The V segment lost 7 bases and the J segment 5 bases; nucleotides outside the gene matches: 13. Germline assignment: CDR1 ENHRY and CDR2 SYGVKD. CDR3 residues: CAIMAIGQGPHEQYF. CDR3 coding DNA: TGTGCCATCATGGCCATAGGACAGGGCCCCCACGAGCAGTACTTC.

In this sample, this clone turned up once. The chain's CDR3 is CASSSGWPYEQFF. The CDR3 DNA reads TGTGCCAGCAGTTCGGGCTGGCCCTATGAGCAGTTCTTC. The chain joins TRBV27 to TRBJ2-1; D not certain. Trimming took off 4 bases at V and 8 bases at J, with 12 bases between the two ends. From germline, CDR1 is MNHEY and CDR2 SMNVEV (reference sequence). The CDR3 loop spans 13 amino acids.

This clone was counted a few times. J is TRBJ2-1 and V is TRBV11-2; 9 bases are shared with TRBD1. This CDR3 comprises 16 residues. Trimming cost V 3 bases and J 7 bases; bases outside gene matches: 10. Germline loops: CDR1 SGHAT, CDR2 FQNNGV. The chain's CDR3 is CASSLYLADRGNEQFF. CDR3 nucleotide sequence: TGTGCCAGCAGCTTGTACCTCGCGGACAGGGGAAATGAGCAGTTCTTC.

The table lists this clone with a few counts. V usage is TRBV7-8 and J usage is TRBJ1-2; tentatively, D is TRBD1 (6 bases). The CDR3 runs 13 residues. The V gene's germline CDR1 is SGHVS and CDR2 FQNEAQ. V lost 8 bases and J lost 4, with 14 bases in between. CDR3 coding DNA: TGTGCCAGCTCCTTTGGGGGGGCCTATGGCTACACCTTC. It is translated as CASSFGGAYGYTF.

This clone has a single count. This chain links TRBV7-9 with TRBJ2-7, with 7 bases fitting TRBD1. After removal of 5 bases from V and 3 bases from J, the junction contained 19 bases not matched to a gene. The CDR3 length is 18 residues. The germline CDR1 and CDR2 sequences are SEHNR and FQNEAQ (reference sequence). In DNA, the CDR3 is TGTGCCAGCAGCACGGACAGGTTCTTCCCCCGGACCCACTACGAGCAGTACTTC. This gives the protein CASSTDRFFPRTHYEQYF.

This clone was detected a few times. The V call is TRBV6-5, the J call TRBJ2-7, with TRBD2 identical over 15 bases. From germline, CDR1 is MNHEY and CDR2 SVGAGI. The CDR3 is 15 residues long. Trimming took 6 bases from V and 7 from J; bases not matched to a gene: 7. CDR3: CASRQGLAGGLEQYF. The CDR3 bases are TGTGCCAGCAGACAAGGACTAGCGGGGGGGCTAGAGCAGTACTTC.

In its sample, this clone was seen a few times. In the same sample, other DNA sequences code for this CDR3. The genes are TRBV6-5 and TRBJ1-2; TRBD1 is a possible D gene (6 bases). V gave up 3 bases and J gave up 7 bases, with 12 bases separating them. The germline V gene encodes CDR1 MNHEY and CDR2 SVGAGI. The CDR3 runs 13 residues. This CDR3 is CASSYGGSGGYTF. DNA for the CDR3: TGTGCCAGCAGTTATGGGGGCTCGGGTGGCTACACCTTC.

In its sample, this clone was seen a few times. The genes are TRBV7-3 and TRBJ2-1; D not certain. CDR1 is SGHTA, CDR2 FQGTGA, per germline. The CDR3 is 14 residues long. Deletions cut 0 bases from V and 4 bases from J, with 7 bases between. CDR3 region: CASSLTGSYNEQFF. The CDR3 DNA reads TGTGCCAGCAGCTTAACCGGGTCGTACAATGAGCAGTTCTTC.

The chain couples TRBV28 to TRBJ1-3; 7 bases are a match to TRBD1. The germline V gene has CDR1 MDHEN and CDR2 SYDVKM. V lost 0 bases to trimming and J lost 0 bases; unmatched junction nucleotides: 5. This CDR3 region has 17 residues. CDR3 nucleotide sequence: TGTGCCAGCAGTTTATGGACAGGGACTTTCTCTGGAAACACCATATATTTT. As protein: CASSLWTGTFSGNTIYF. Full variable domain (remainder filled in from reference TRBV28 and TRBJ1-3): DVKVTQSSRYLVKRTGEKVFLECVQDMDHENMFWYRQDPGLGLRLIYFSYDVKMKEKGDIPEGYSVSREKKERFSLILESASTNQTSMYLCASSLWTGTFSGNTIYFGEGSWLTVV.

J is TRBJ2-1 and V is TRBV30, with 10 bases identical to TRBD2. Germline V lookup: CDR1 GTSNPN, CDR2 SVGIG (reference sequence). This CDR3 is built from 15 residues. Unmatched junction bases numbered 8, after V lost 0 bases and J lost 9 bases. The CDR3 region has the DNA TGTGCCTGGAGTGTAGAACTAGCGGGAACTATTGAGCAGTTCTTC. Its protein is CAWSVELAGTIEQFF.

This chain joins TRBV4-1 and TRBJ2-7, with 11 bases lining up with TRBD1. V was clipped by 4 bases and J by 1 base; unmatched bases: 3. Looked up from germline, CDR1 is MGHRA and CDR2 is YSYEKL. The CDR3 has 15 residues. The CDR3 reads CASSPGQGGSYEQYF. For the CDR3, the DNA is TGCGCCAGCAGCCCGGGACAGGGGGGTTCCTACGAGCAGTACTTC.

This clone is medium-sized (0.01 to 0.1%) within its sample. The chain recombines TRBV6-5 with TRBJ1-2; the D gene is possibly TRBD1 (5 bases). In germline, CDR1 is MNHEY, CDR2 SVGAGI. The CDR3 spans 15 residues. V lost 0 bases and J lost 0, with 8 bases in between. CDR3 region: CASSYSGPSNYGYTF. The CDR3 coding sequence is TGTGCCAGCAGTTACTCGGGACCGTCTAACTATGGCTACACCTTC.

The CDR3 loop is CASSPWDLFTDTQYF. The CDR3 region has the DNA TGTGCCAGCAGCCCGTGGGACTTATTCACAGATACGCAGTATTTT. This chain uses TRBV7-8 with TRBJ2-3; tentative D call: TRBD2 (6 bases). There are 15 residues in the CDR3. Looked up from germline, CDR1 is SGHVS and CDR2 is FQNEAQ. With 5 bases removed from V and 2 bases from J, the gap between germline ends came to 14 bases.

The chain combines TRBV29-1 with TRBJ2-7, with D possibly being TRBD1 (6 bases). CDR3 length equals 13 residues. Germline loops: CDR1 SQVTM, CDR2 ANQGSEA. V gave up 4 bases and J gave up 0 bases, with 10 bases separating them. This CDR3 is CSVVGQRSYEQYF. The CDR3, as DNA: TGCAGCGTTGTCGGACAGCGCTCCTACGAGCAGTACTTC.

The gene calls are TRBV5-1 and TRBJ1-6; D gene unclear. V dropped 2 bases and J dropped 9 bases, with 9 bases sitting between them. The CDR3 totals 13 residues. The germline V gene encodes CDR1 SGHRS and CDR2 YFSETQ. CDR3 in amino acids: CASSFSGGSPLHF. Written as DNA, the CDR3 is TGCGCCAGCAGCTTTTCAGGAGGTTCACCCCTCCACTTT.

This clone is medium-sized (0.01 to 0.1%). This sequence joins TRBV29-1 and TRBJ1-1; the D is unclear. Germline-derived CDR1 and CDR2 are SQVTM and ANQGSEA. The CDR3 spans 10 residues. V was shortened by 3 bases and J by 3 bases, with 2 bases between the two germline ends. CDR3 in amino acids: CSVEDTEAFF. The CDR3 nucleotides read TGCAGCGTTGAGGACACTGAAGCTTTCTTT.

This clone is medium-sized (0.01 to 0.1%) within its sample. CDR3 loop: CASSEPSGDETQYF. The CDR3 bases are TGTGCCAGCAGTGAACCTAGCGGGGATGAGACCCAGTACTTC. This chain connects TRBV2 to TRBJ2-5, with 9 bases that match TRBD2. Trimming at V came to 2 bases and at J to 5 bases, leaving 3 bases not matched to a gene. The CDR3 is 14 residues long. Germline CDR1 SNHLY, CDR2 FYNNEI. The full variable domain, with the rest looked up from reference TRBV2 and TRBJ2-5, is EPEVTQTPSHQVTQMGQEVILRCVPISNHLYFYWYRQILGQKVEFLVSFYNNEISEKSEIFDDQFSVERPDGSNFTLKIRSTKLEDSAMYFCASSEPSGDETQYFGPGTRLLVL.

The CDR3 reads CASSPRTVQETQYF. DNA for the CDR3: TGTGCCAGCAGTCCCCGGACAGTTCAAGAGACCCAGTACTTC. The V and J genes are TRBV27 and TRBJ2-5, with D possibly matching TRBD1 (6 bases). V shed 5 bases and J shed 2 bases, with 12 bases lying between them. This CDR3 comprises 14 residues. Germline V gene lookup returns CDR1 MNHEY and CDR2 SMNVEV (reference sequence).